The sequence of this TCR beta chain was determined in a study of cytomegalovirus exposure and HLA in healthy donors. At the level of the study: The 120 or so validation repertoires were reported in a later analysis to have been generated on the same platform as the approximately 700 first-cohort repertoires.

Findings and limits, study-wide: The study flagged fewer than 200 TCR beta chains as cytomegalovirus-associated.

Of note for this clone: Its target is unknown.

The germline gives CDR1 MNHEY, CDR2 SMNVEV (reference sequence). The V gene end was trimmed by 6 bases and the J gene end by 9 bases; junction bases not matched to a gene: 11. This CDR3 is built from 15 residues. The repertoire was sequenced with immunoSEQ multiplex PCR; TCRdb's copy has only in-frame clones and lacks some. The sample has around 250,000 clones; roughly 88% are singletons. Input material: PBMCs. J is TRBJ1-5 and V is TRBV27, with 10 bases lining up with TRBD1. The origin of this receptor is a woman between 25 and 40 years old in good health and CMV-seronegative. The CDR3 protein is CASSQGQGLIGPQHF. The CDR3 bases are TGTGCCAGCAGCCAGGGACAGGGGTTAATCGGGCCCCAGCATTTT.